Listed below are T cell receptor beta chains from one sample, sequenced in a study of STAT3 mutations in large granular lymphocyte leukemia. Some clones are missing from TCRdb's copy, which holds only in-frame ones; the method was immunoSEQ multiplex PCR. The sample lists under 15,000 clones; approximately 85% were seen once. The sequenced sample consisted of PBMCs. These TCRs come from a human donor with T large granular lymphocyte leukemia. Some clones in this sample may be carry-over from other donors' samples. The CDR3 runs from the conserved cysteine through the conserved F or W. The D gene is left open where the match is weak. Where a row states a size, it is once, few, many or the class of an expanded clone; other rows omit it.

D gene,V gene,J gene,clone size,CDR3 protein,CDR3 DNA
.,TRBV7-8,TRBJ1-2,.,CASSLEGTIGDGYTF,TGTGCCAGCAGCTTAGAAGGGACAATCGGAGATGGCTACACCTTC
TRBD1,TRBV4-1,TRBJ2-7,.,CASSQPPGQGAYEQYF,TGCGCCAGCAGCCAACCACCGGGACAGGGGGCCTACGAGCAGTACTTC
TRBD1,TRBV27,TRBJ1-1,.,CASSLWGQGVTEAFF,TGTGCCAGCAGTTTGTGGGGACAGGGGGTCACTGAAGCTTTCTTT
TRBD2,TRBV19,TRBJ2-7,.,CASRRGEGSSYEQYF,TGTGCCAGTAGACGGGGGGAGGGGAGCTCCTACGAGCAGTACTTC
TRBD2,TRBV5-4,TRBJ2-3,few,CASNPGLLAGADTQYF,TGTGCCAGCAACCCTGGATTGCTAGCGGGAGCAGATACGCAGTATTTT
TRBD2,TRBV5-1,TRBJ2-3,.,CASSRFAGGRTDTQYF,TGCGCCAGCAGCCGGTTCGCGGGGGGCCGCACAGATACGCAGTATTTT
TRBD1,TRBV7-3,TRBJ2-7,.,CASRLDRGEQYF,TGTGCCAGCAGGTTAGACAGGGGCGAGCAGTACTTC
.,TRBV27,TRBJ2-3,.,CASSTSGTHTDTQYF,TGTGCCAGCAGTACATCCGGGACTCACACAGATACGCAGTATTTT
TRBD2,TRBV5-7,TRBJ2-5,.,CASSLAGGRTQYF,TGTGCCAGCAGCTTAGCGGGAGGGAGGACCCAGTACTTC
.,TRBV6-5,TRBJ2-2,.,CASSYSGIGELFF,TGTGCCAGCAGTTACTCAGGCATCGGGGAGCTGTTTTTT
TRBD1,TRBV19,TRBJ2-1,few,CASRQGNEQFF,TGTGCCAGTAGACAGGGGAATGAGCAGTTCTTC
.,TRBV6-6,TRBJ1-2,.,CASSYPLGGYTF,TGTGCCAGCAGTTATCCCCTCGGTGGCTACACCTTC
TRBD1,TRBV30,TRBJ1-2,.,CAWSKGTAANYGYTF,TGTGCCTGGTCGAAAGGGACAGCCGCTAACTATGGCTACACCTTC
.,TRBV6-1,TRBJ1-3,.,CASRLTGNTIYF,TGTGCCAGTCGACTTACTGGAAACACCATATATTTT
TRBD1,TRBV5-1,TRBJ1-4,once,CASSPRQGDGKLFF,TGCGCCAGCAGCCCTCGACAGGGGGATGGAAAACTGTTTTTT
.,TRBV27,TRBJ1-5,.,CASSFGWGNQPQHF,TGTGCCAGCAGTTTCGGGTGGGGCAATCAGCCCCAGCATTTT
.,TRBV5-1,TRBJ1-1,once,CASSLAPGTEAFF,TGCGCCAGCAGCTTGGCCCCGGGGACTGAAGCTTTCTTT
TRBD1,TRBV5-4,TRBJ2-2,.,CASSSRDRGTGELFF,TGTGCCAGCAGCTCGAGGGACAGGGGGACCGGGGAGCTGTTTTTT
.,TRBV4-1,TRBJ2-5,.,CASSRWQKETQYF,TGCGCCAGCAGCCGGTGGCAGAAAGAGACCCAGTACTTC
.,TRBV5-4,TRBJ2-3,once,CASSSREGLSTDTQYF,TGTGCCAGCAGCAGCCGGGAAGGACTGTCCACAGATACGCAGTATTTT
.,TRBV5-5,TRBJ1-1,.,CASSPAGWGRKDTEAFF,TGTGCCAGCAGCCCCGCCGGGTGGGGGAGGAAGGACACTGAAGCTTTCTTT
TRBD2,TRBV5-1,TRBJ2-2,.,CASSLKASGGTGELFF,TGCGCCAGCAGCTTGAAGGCTAGCGGGGGCACCGGGGAGCTGTTTTTT